The 32 T cell receptor beta chains reported below all come from one sample, sequenced in a study of blood T cells in healthy people across ages. The authors ran a second PCR of about 7 to 12 cycles using a sample-barcoded 5' primer and a J-beta primer mix. TCRdb reprocessed the 5' RACE reads with MiXCR, giving one entry per CDR3 protein. The data show under 700,000 distinct CDR3 sequences, with 20% to 30% seen just once and under 9% held by the top ten. The data also belong to a second study, concerning T cells of mothers and their children.

The sequenced material came from blood. All receptors derive from a boy aged 10-17 years in good health.

The chain couples TRBV6-6 to TRBJ1-2, with D possibly TRBD1 on 5 matching bases. The CDR3 consists of 14 residues. Trimming took 6 bases from V and 8 from J, leaving 19 bases between them. Germline V gene sequence: CDR1 MNHNY, CDR2 SVGAGI (reference sequence). The CDR3 sequence is CASSDTTRVQGYTF. The CDR3 region has the DNA TGTGCCAGCAGCGACACTACCAGGGTACAAGGCTACACCTTC.

In its sample, this clonotype was seen a few times. The genes are TRBV20-1 and TRBJ1-2; D gene uncertain. This CDR3 is 12 amino acids long. Trimming stripped 3 bases from V and 9 bases from J, with 14 bases between. CDR1 and CDR2 (germline): DFQATT, SNEGSKA (reference sequence). The CDR3 loop is CSASMAPGRYTF. The CDR3 DNA sequence: TGCAGTGCTAGCATGGCCCCGGGCCGCTACACCTTC.

As regards this clonotype: Germline is not matched at one junction end, which may reflect a read error. The gene calls are TRBV10-3 and TRBJ2-7, with TRBD1 matching 9 bases. Germline assignment: CDR1 ENHRY and CDR2 SYGVKD. CDR3 length: 14 amino acids. The CDR3 bases are TGTGCCGTCAGTGACTCGGGACAGGGTCACGAGCAGTACTTC. Protein: CAVSDSGQGHEQYF.

Turning to this clonotype: The germline gene is not matched at one end of the junction; a read error may be the cause. The J gene is TRBJ2-7, the V gene TRBV2; no reliable D call. The CDR3 extends over 13 amino acids. The V gene's germline CDR1 is SNHLY and CDR2 FYNNEI. The CDR3 DNA follows: TGTGTCAGCAGCCCGGTGGCCAACTACGAGCAGTACTTC. It is translated as CVSSPVANYEQYF.

There are a few counts of this clonotype. V and J are TRBV6-5 and TRBJ2-7; a possible D gene is TRBD1 (6 bases). The CDR3 covers 11 residues. The V gene lost 7 bases and the J gene lost 4 bases, with 8 bases spanning the gap. CDR1 is MNHEY, CDR2 SVGAGI, per germline. This chain's CDR3 is CASTDRYEQYF. The CDR3 DNA sequence: TGTGCCAGCACCGACAGGTACGAGCAGTACTTC.

V is TRBV28 and J is TRBJ2-5; D gene uncertain. This CDR3 is 14 amino acids long. Germline lookup yields CDR1 MDHEN and CDR2 SYDVKM. Trimming pared 4 bases from V and 2 bases from J, leaving 11 bases between. CDR3 in DNA: TGTGCCAGCAGTTCGGGCGCCCGGCAAGAGACCCAGTACTTC. This sequence encodes CASSSGARQETQYF. The full variable domain, with the rest looked up from reference TRBV28 and TRBJ2-5, is DVKVTQSSRYLVKRTGEKVFLECVQDMDHENMFWYRQDPGLGLRLIYFSYDVKMKEKGDIPEGYSVSREKKERFSLILESASTNQTSMYLCASSSGARQETQYFGPGTRLLVL.

The chain is built from TRBV6-1 and TRBJ2-5, with D possibly TRBD1 on 5 matching bases. Germline V gene lookup returns CDR1 MNHNS and CDR2 SASEGT. Trimming pared 6 bases from V and 0 bases from J, leaving 11 bases between. The CDR3 covers 14 residues. This chain's CDR3 is CASSQGQHQETQYF. CDR3 in DNA: TGTGCCAGCAGCCAAGGACAACACCAAGAGACCCAGTACTTC.

With regard to this clonotype: The conserved final phenylalanine or tryptophan is absent from the CDR3, which likely points to a read error. The chain joins TRBV4-1 to TRBJ1-5; D possibly corresponds to TRBD1 (5 bases). The V end lost 1 base, the J end lost 1 base, and 8 bases lay between the germline ends. This CDR3 has 15 residues. The germline V gene encodes CDR1 MGHRA and CDR2 YSYEKL. The CDR3 sequence: CASSQGQGSNQPQHL. Here the CDR3 DNA reads TGCGCCAGCAGCCAAGGCCAGGGCAGCAATCAGCCCCAGCATCTT.

The chain recombines TRBV10-3 with TRBJ2-5; D not certain. The CDR3 loop spans 15 amino acids. Germline V gene data show CDR1 as ENHRY and CDR2 as SYGVKD. V lost 3 bases to trimming and J lost 1 base, with 12 bases between them. CDR3 region: CAISDTGVSQETQYF. The CDR3 nucleotides are TGTGCCATCAGTGATACTGGGGTTTCCCAAGAGACCCAGTACTTC.

This chain connects TRBV3-1 to TRBJ2-5; D uncertain. This CDR3 comprises 12 residues. CDR1 LGHDT and CDR2 YNNKEL come from the germline V gene (reference sequence). Trimming removed 5 bases at V and 10 bases at J, with 14 bases between. This CDR3 reads CASSSLGKSQYF. CDR3 coding DNA: TGTGCCAGCAGCTCCTTGGGGAAAAGCCAGTACTTC.

The rearrangement links TRBV12-3 or TRBV12-4 to TRBJ2-1; D is ambiguous. This CDR3 has 13 amino acids. Trimming cost V 0 bases and J 9 bases, with 9 bases left between them. The CDR3 coding sequence is TGTGCCAGCAGTTTAGCGGGTATGGTTGAGCAGTTCTTC. Translated: CASSLAGMVEQFF.

The chain couples TRBV5-1 to TRBJ2-3; tentatively, D is TRBD1 or TRBD2 (5 bases each). The V gene's germline CDR1 is SGHRS and CDR2 YFSETQ. The CDR3 runs to 14 residues. Trimming took 1 base from V and 4 from J, leaving 10 bases between them. The DNA for the CDR3 is TGCGCCAGCAGCTTGTCTGGGGGACCAGATACGCAGTATTTT. As protein: CASSLSGGPDTQYF. The full variable domain, in which reference TRBV5-1 and TRBJ2-3 provide the parts outside the CDR3, is KAGVTQTPRYLIKTRGQQVTLSCSPISGHRSVSWYQQTPGQGLQFLFEYFSETQRNKGNFPGRFSGRQFSNSRSEMNVSTLELGDSALYLCASSLSGGPDTQYFGPGTRLTVL.

This clonotype was found a few times. The chain carries TRBV9 and TRBJ1-1; D call uncertain. Germline CDR1 and CDR2: SGDLS and YYNGEE. The CDR3 loop spans 13 amino acids. V was cut by 0 bases and J by 0 bases, with 3 bases left in between. In nucleotides, the CDR3 is TGTGCCAGCAGCGTAGTTGTGAACACTGAAGCTTTCTTT. Its protein is CASSVVVNTEAFF.

A few counts support this clonotype. The chain combines TRBV4-3 with TRBJ2-5; D not resolved. Germline-derived CDR1 and CDR2 are LGHNA and YSLEER. The CDR3 consists of 15 residues. V lost 0 bases and J lost 2, with 10 bases in between. CDR3 sequence: CASSQDRLLQETQYF. The CDR3 DNA reads TGCGCCAGCAGCCAAGATCGGCTACTTCAAGAGACCCAGTACTTC.

This rearrangement joins TRBV2 to TRBJ2-3; D is unresolved. Trimming removed 7 bases from V and 3 bases from J, with 20 bases in between. This CDR3 comprises 16 residues. CDR1 and CDR2 from the germline V gene are SNHLY and FYNNEI. The DNA of the CDR3 is TGTGCCAGCACCACCGATAATGTTGGTCGGACAGATACGCAGTATTTT. As protein: CASTTDNVGRTDTQYF.

This clonotype was picked up a small number of times. The chain joins TRBV25-1 to TRBJ2-4; D ambiguous. Per the germline V gene, CDR1 is MGHDK and CDR2 is SYGVNS. There are 14 residues in the CDR3. Trimming removed 3 bases from V and 3 bases from J, with 9 bases in between. This chain's CDR3 is CASSDPDYKNIQYF. Written as DNA, the CDR3 is TGTGCCAGCAGTGATCCGGATTACAAAAACATTCAGTACTTC.

The V and J genes are TRBV20-1 and TRBJ1-5; D remains unclear. The CDR3 totals 15 residues. Trimming left V 1 base short and J 5 bases short, with 15 bases between. Germline V gene lookup returns CDR1 DFQATT and CDR2 SNEGSKA (reference sequence). The CDR3 coding sequence is TGCAGTGCTAGAGTGGCGGAGAATATCTATCAGCCCCAGCATTTT. Amino acid sequence: CSARVAENIYQPQHF.

The table lists this clonotype with a few counts. A read error may explain this, as a much larger clone is one base away. The chain joins TRBV7-2 to TRBJ2-2; weak D call: TRBD2 (6 bases). Germline CDR1 SGHTA, CDR2 FQGNSA. V was trimmed by 5 bases and J by 3 bases, leaving 13 bases between them. This CDR3 spans 15 amino acids. For the CDR3, the DNA is TGTGCCAGCAGCCGAATGGGGGACTACACCGGGGAGCTGTTTTTT. Its translation: CASSRMGDYTGELFF.

V and J are TRBV6-1 and TRBJ2-7; D is possibly TRBD2 (6 bases). The CDR3 spans 15 residues. Trimming stripped 3 bases from V and 12 bases from J, with 24 bases between. The germline CDR1 and CDR2 sequences are MNHNS and SASEGT. The DNA for the CDR3 is TGTGCCAGCAGTGATTTTCCCAAAAATGCGGGGTATTCGTACTTC. Protein: CASSDFPKNAGYSYF.

The V and J genes are TRBV7-8 and TRBJ1-2; D is ambiguous. V shed 3 bases and J shed 2 bases, with 7 bases lying between them. Germline-derived CDR1 and CDR2 are SGHVS and FQNEAQ. The CDR3 is made up of 13 amino acids. The CDR3 DNA follows: TGTGCCAGCAGCTTTGTCCAGAACTATGGCTACACCTTC. It is translated as CASSFVQNYGYTF.

This rearrangement joins TRBV5-1 to TRBJ1-2; D is unresolved. V shed 0 bases and J shed 4 bases, with 10 bases lying between them. The CDR3 spans 14 residues. Germline V CDR1 and CDR2: SGHRS, YFSETQ. CDR3 amino acids: CASSLDRIFYGYTF. In DNA, the CDR3 is TGCGCCAGCAGCTTGGATAGGATATTCTATGGCTACACCTTC.

V and J are TRBV6-1 and TRBJ2-5; no clear D. In germline, CDR1 is MNHNS, CDR2 SASEGT. The CDR3 has 13 amino acids. Trimming stripped 3 bases from V and 9 bases from J, with 14 bases between. The CDR3 coding sequence is TGTGCCAGCAGTGAGGGGTGGGGATCCGCCCAGTACTTC. This gives the protein CASSEGWGSAQYF.

This clonotype occurred a few times. The V gene is TRBV4-1, the J gene TRBJ1-1; D perhaps matches TRBD1 (6 bases). The CDR3 totals 14 residues. Germline CDR1 is MGHRA and CDR2 is YSYEKL. V shed 6 bases and J shed 4 bases, with 15 bases lying between them. CDR3 in DNA: TGCGCCAGCAGGAACAGGGTAAGGGCCACTGAAGCTTTCTTT. Protein sequence: CASRNRVRATEAFF.

This clonotype was seen ten or more times. The V and J genes are TRBV7-9 and TRBJ2-5; no clear D. The DNA end favors TRBJ2-7, so the J call may be wrong. CDR3 size: 12 residues. The germline gives CDR1 SEHNR, CDR2 FQNEAQ (reference sequence). As DNA, the CDR3 is TGTGCCAGCAGCGCAAGCTCCTACGAGCAGTACTTC. Translating it yields CASSASSYEQYF.

This clonotype showed up just once. The chain combines TRBV6-1 with TRBJ2-1, with D maybe TRBD2 (5 bases). The CDR3 is made up of 15 amino acids. Germline loops: CDR1 MNHNS, CDR2 SASEGT. Trimming pared 8 bases from V and 8 bases from J, leaving 22 bases between. The CDR3: CASGSRPASFDEQFF. The CDR3 coding sequence is TGTGCCAGCGGAAGCAGACCGGCTAGCTTCGATGAGCAGTTCTTC.

With regard to this clonotype: One end of the junction fails to match germline, which may point to a read error. V gene TRBV6-6 combines with J gene TRBJ2-7; D is unresolved. The CDR3 covers 12 residues. In germline, CDR1 is MNHNY, CDR2 SVGAGI (reference sequence). DNA for the CDR3: TGTGCCAGCAGTTACGGGTCCTACGTGCAGTACTTC. Its translation is CASSYGSYVQYF.

This clonotype has just one count. The chain is built from TRBV30 and TRBJ1-2; D is ambiguous. From germline, CDR1 is GTSNPN and CDR2 SVGIG (reference sequence). V was clipped by 2 bases and J by 5 bases, with 9 bases between them. The CDR3 extends over 12 amino acids. The chain's CDR3 is CAWSPVSYGYTF. CDR3 in DNA: TGTGCCTGGAGTCCCGTCTCTTATGGCTACACCTTC.

This chain uses TRBV7-3 with TRBJ2-3, with TRBD2 matching 8 bases. Germline trimming cut 1 base from V and 5 bases from J; bases unmatched to any gene: 8. The CDR3 has 16 amino acids. CDR1 and CDR2 from the germline V gene are SGHTA and FQGTGA. In DNA form, the CDR3 reads TGTGCCAGCAGCTTAAAGCACGGGAGGGCCGGAGATACGCAGTATTTT. Protein: CASSLKHGRAGDTQYF.

J is TRBJ2-1 and V is TRBV7-2; D call uncertain. V was trimmed by 1 base and J by 2 bases, leaving 9 bases between them. Germline V gives CDR1 SGHTA, CDR2 FQGNSA. The CDR3 spans 15 residues. The CDR3 DNA reads as TGTGCCAGCAGCTTAGTGGCAGTCACCTACAATGAGCAGTTCTTC. Protein sequence: CASSLVAVTYNEQFF.

A few counts support this clonotype. This chain connects TRBV12-3 or TRBV12-4 to TRBJ2-7; D is unclear. Trimming stripped 4 bases from V and 4 bases from J, with 11 bases between. The length of the CDR3 is 13 residues. The CDR3 bases are TGTGCCAGCAGTTCCACCGAGAAATACGAGCAGTACTTC. Amino acids: CASSSTEKYEQYF.

In this sample, this clonotype turned up a few times. The chain uses TRBV7-2 and TRBJ2-7, with 9 nucleotides matching TRBD1. CDR3 length: 16 residues. J lost 4 bases, V lost 2 bases, and 9 bases had no gene match. Per germline, CDR1 SGHTA and CDR2 FQGNSA. The CDR3 here is CASSLQAGTGYYEQYF. The CDR3 coding sequence is TGTGCCAGCAGCTTACAAGCCGGGACAGGGTATTACGAGCAGTACTTC.

V and J are TRBV29-1 and TRBJ1-4, with D maybe TRBD1 (6 bases). Germline V gene sequence: CDR1 SQVTM, CDR2 ANQGSEA. The V and J ends lost 7 bases and 8 bases respectively, with 23 bases between them. This CDR3 spans 15 amino acids. For the CDR3, the DNA is TGCAGCGAGGGGGGGCACGCGCCGTCTCTAGAAAAACTGTTTTTT. This encodes CSEGGHAPSLEKLFF.